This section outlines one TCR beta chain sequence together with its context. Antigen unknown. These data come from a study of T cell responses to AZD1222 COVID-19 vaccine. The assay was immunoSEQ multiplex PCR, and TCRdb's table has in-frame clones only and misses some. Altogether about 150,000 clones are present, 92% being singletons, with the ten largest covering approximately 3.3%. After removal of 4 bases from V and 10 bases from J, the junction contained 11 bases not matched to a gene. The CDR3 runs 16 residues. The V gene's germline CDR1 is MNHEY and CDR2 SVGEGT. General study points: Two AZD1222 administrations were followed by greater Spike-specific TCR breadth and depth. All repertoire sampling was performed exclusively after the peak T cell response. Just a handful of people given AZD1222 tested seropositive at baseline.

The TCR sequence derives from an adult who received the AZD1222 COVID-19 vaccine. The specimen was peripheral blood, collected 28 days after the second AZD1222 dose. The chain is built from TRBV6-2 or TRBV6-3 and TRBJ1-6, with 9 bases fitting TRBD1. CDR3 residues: CASSSDIQGARSPLHF. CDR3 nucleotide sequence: TGTGCCAGCAGTTCTGACATACAGGGGGCAAGGTCACCCCTCCACTTT.